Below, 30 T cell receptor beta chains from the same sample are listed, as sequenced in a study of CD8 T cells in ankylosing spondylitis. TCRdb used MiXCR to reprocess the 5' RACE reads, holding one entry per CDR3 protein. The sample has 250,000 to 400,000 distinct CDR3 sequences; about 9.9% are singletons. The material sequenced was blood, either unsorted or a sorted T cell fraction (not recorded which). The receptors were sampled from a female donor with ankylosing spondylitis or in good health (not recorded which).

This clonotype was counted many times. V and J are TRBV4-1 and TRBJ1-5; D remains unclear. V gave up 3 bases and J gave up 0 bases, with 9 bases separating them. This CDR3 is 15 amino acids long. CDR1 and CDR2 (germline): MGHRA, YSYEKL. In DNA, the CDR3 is TGCGCCAGCAGCCAGCTCGTTAATAGCAATCAGCCCCAGCATTTT. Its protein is CASSQLVNSNQPQHF.

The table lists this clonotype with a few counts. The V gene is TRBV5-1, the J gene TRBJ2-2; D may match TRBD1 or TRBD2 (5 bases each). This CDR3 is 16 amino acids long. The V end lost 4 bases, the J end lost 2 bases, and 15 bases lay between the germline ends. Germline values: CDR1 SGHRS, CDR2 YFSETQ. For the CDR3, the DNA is TGCGCCAGCAGCACCTGGACTGGGGGAAACACCGGGGAGCTGTTTTTT. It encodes CASSTWTGGNTGELFF. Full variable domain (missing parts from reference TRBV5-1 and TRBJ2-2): KAGVTQTPRYLIKTRGQQVTLSCSPISGHRSVSWYQQTPGQGLQFLFEYFSETQRNKGNFPGRFSGRQFSNSRSEMNVSTLELGDSALYLCASSTWTGGNTGELFFGEGSRLTVL.

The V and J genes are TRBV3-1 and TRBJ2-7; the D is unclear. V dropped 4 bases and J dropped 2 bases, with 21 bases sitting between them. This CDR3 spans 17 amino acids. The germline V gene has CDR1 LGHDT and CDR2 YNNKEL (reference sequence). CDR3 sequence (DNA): TGTGCCAGCAGCCCGCAACCCGCAGGTCTCAAGACCTACGAGCAGTACTTC. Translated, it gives CASSPQPAGLKTYEQYF.

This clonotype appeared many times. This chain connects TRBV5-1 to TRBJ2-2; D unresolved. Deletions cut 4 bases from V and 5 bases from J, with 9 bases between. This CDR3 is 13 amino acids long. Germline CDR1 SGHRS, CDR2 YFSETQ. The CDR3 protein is CASSASTTGELFF. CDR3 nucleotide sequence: TGCGCCAGCAGCGCCAGTACGACCGGGGAGCTGTTTTTT.

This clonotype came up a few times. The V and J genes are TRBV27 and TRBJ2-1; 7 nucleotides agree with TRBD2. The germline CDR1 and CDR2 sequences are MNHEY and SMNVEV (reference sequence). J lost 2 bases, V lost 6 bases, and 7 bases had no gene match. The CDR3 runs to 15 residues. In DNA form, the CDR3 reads TGTGCCAGCAGACTACTCCTAGCGGCCTACAATGAGCAGTTCTTC. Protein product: CASRLLLAAYNEQFF.

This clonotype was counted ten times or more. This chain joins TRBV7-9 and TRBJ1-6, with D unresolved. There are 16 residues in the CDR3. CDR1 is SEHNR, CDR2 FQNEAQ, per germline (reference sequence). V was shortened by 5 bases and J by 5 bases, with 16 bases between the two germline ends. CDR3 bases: TGTGCCAGCAGCACCGAGGCGCAGTTACATAATTCACCCCTCCACTTT. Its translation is CASSTEAQLHNSPLHF.

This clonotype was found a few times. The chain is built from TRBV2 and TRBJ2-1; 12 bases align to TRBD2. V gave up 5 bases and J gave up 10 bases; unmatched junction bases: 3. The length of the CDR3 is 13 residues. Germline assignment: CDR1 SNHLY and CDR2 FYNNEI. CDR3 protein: CASSPSGGVEQFF. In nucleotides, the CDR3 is TGTGCCAGCAGTCCTAGCGGGGGGGTCGAGCAGTTCTTC.

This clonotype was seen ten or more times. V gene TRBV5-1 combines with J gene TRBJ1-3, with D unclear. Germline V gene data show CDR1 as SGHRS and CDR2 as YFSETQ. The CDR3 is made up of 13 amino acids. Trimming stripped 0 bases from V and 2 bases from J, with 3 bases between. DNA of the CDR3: TGCGCCAGCAGCTTGGACCCTGGAAACACCATATATTTT. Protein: CASSLDPGNTIYF. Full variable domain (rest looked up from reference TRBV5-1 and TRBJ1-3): KAGVTQTPRYLIKTRGQQVTLSCSPISGHRSVSWYQQTPGQGLQFLFEYFSETQRNKGNFPGRFSGRQFSNSRSEMNVSTLELGDSALYLCASSLDPGNTIYFGEGSWLTVV.

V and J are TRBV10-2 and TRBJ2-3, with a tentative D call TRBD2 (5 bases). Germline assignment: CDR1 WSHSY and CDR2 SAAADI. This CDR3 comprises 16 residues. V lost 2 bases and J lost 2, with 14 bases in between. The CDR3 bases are TGCGCCAGCAGTGAGCCGAGGAAACGGGACACAGATACGCAGTATTTT. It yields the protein CASSEPRKRDTDTQYF.

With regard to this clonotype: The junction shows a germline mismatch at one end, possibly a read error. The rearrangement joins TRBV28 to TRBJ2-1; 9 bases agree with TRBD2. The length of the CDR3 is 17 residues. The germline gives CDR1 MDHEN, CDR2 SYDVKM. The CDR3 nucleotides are TGTGCCAGCAGTTTACGGCCTCTTAGCGGGAGTTGGAATGAGCATTTCTTC. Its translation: CASSLRPLSGSWNEHFF.

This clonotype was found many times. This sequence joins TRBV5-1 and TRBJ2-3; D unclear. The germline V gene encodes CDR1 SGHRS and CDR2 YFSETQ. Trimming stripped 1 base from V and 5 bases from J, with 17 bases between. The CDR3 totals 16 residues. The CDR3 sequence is CASSLTSEWPLDTQYF. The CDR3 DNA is TGCGCCAGCAGCTTGACTTCGGAGTGGCCTCTAGATACGCAGTATTTT.

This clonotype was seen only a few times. CDR3 in DNA: TGTGCCACCAGCAGAGACCCGACAGGGAGCACAGATACGCAGTATTTT. It is translated as CATSRDPTGSTDTQYF. The chain couples TRBV15 to TRBJ2-3; 7 bases map to TRBD1. The V gene end was trimmed by 0 bases and the J gene end by 0 bases; junction bases not matched to a gene: 3. The germline gives CDR1 LNHNV, CDR2 YYDKDF (reference sequence). The CDR3 has 16 residues.

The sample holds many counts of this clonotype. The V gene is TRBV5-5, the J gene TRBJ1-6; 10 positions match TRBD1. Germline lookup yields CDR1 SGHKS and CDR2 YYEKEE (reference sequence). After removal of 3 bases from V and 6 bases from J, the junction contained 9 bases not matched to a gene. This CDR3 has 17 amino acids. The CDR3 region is CASSSTLTGGSNSPLHF. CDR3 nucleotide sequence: TGTGCCAGCAGCTCGACGTTGACAGGGGGCAGTAATTCACCCCTCCACTTT.

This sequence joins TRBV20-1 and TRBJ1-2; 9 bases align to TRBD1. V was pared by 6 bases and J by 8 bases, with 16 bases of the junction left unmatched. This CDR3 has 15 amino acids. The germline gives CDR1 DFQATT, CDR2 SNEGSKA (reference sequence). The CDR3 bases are TGCAGTGCCAGTCCCGGGACAGGGCCGGGGGTCGGCTACACCTTC. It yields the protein CSASPGTGPGVGYTF.

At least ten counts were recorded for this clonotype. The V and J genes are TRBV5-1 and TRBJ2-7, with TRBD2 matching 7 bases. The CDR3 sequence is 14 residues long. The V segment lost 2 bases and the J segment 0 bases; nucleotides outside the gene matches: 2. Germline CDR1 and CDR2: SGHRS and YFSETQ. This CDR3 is CASSLGTNSYEQYF. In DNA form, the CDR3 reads TGCGCCAGCAGCTTAGGGACTAACTCCTACGAGCAGTACTTC.

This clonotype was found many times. Here the CDR3 DNA reads TGTGCCATCAGTGAGTCGACGAACAGCTTACAGCCCCAGCATTTT. Its protein is CAISESTNSLQPQHF. The chain combines TRBV10-3 with TRBJ1-5; D unresolved. The V gene's germline CDR1 is ENHRY and CDR2 SYGVKD. This CDR3 region has 15 residues. V lost 0 bases and J lost 7, with 13 bases in between.

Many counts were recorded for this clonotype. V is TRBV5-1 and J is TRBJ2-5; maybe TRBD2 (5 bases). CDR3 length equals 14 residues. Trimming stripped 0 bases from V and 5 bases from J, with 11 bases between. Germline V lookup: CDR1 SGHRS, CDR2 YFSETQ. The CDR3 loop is CASSLGTGSETQYF. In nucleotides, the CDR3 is TGCGCCAGCAGCTTGGGGACTGGGAGCGAGACCCAGTACTTC. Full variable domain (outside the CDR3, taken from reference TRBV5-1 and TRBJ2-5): KAGVTQTPRYLIKTRGQQVTLSCSPISGHRSVSWYQQTPGQGLQFLFEYFSETQRNKGNFPGRFSGRQFSNSRSEMNVSTLELGDSALYLCASSLGTGSETQYFGPGTRLLVL.

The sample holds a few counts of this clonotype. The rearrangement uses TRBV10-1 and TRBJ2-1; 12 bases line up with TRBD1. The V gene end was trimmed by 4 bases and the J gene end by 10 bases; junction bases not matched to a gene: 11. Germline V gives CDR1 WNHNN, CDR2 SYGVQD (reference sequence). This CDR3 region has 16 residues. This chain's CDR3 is CASSAYRDRGLQEQFF. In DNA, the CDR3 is TGCGCCAGCAGTGCCTACCGGGACAGGGGGCTTCAGGAGCAGTTCTTC.

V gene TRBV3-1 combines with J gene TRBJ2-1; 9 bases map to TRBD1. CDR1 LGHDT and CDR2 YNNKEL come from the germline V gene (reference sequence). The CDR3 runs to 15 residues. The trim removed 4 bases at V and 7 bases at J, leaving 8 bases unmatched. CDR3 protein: CASSLHRDRANEQFF. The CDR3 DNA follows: TGTGCCAGCAGCCTTCACCGGGACAGGGCTAATGAGCAGTTCTTC.

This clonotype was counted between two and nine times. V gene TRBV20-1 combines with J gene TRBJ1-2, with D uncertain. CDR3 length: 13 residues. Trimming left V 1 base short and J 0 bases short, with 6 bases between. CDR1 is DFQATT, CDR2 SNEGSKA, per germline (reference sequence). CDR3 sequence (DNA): TGCAGTGCTAGAGCCATAGCTAACTATGGCTACACCTTC. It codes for CSARAIANYGYTF.

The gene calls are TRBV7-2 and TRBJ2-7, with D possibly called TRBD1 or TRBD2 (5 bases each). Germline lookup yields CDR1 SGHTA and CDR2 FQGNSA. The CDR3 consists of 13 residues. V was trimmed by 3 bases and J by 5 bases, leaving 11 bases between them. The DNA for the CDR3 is TGTGCCAGCAGCTTTTTACGAGGGGACGAGCAGTACTTC. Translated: CASSFLRGDEQYF. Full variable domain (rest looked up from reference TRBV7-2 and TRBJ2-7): GAGVSQSPSNKVTEKGKDVELRCDPISGHTALYWYRQSLGQGLEFLIYFQGNSAPDKSGLPSDRFSAERTGGSVSTLTIQRTQQEDSAVYLCASSFLRGDEQYFGPGTRLTVT.

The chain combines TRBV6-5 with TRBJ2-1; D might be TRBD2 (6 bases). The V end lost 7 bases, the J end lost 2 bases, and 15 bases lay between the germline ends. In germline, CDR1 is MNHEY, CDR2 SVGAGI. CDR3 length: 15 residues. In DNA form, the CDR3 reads TGTGCCAGCATTAAAGAGGAGGGGACCTACAATGAGCAGTTCTTC. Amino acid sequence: CASIKEEGTYNEQFF.

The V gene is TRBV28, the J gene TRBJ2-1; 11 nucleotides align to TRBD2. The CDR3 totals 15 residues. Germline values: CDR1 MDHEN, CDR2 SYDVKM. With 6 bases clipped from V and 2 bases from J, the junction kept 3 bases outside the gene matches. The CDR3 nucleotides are TGTGCCAGCAGGGCTAGCGGGGGGACCTACAATGAGCAGTTCTTC. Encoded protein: CASRASGGTYNEQFF.

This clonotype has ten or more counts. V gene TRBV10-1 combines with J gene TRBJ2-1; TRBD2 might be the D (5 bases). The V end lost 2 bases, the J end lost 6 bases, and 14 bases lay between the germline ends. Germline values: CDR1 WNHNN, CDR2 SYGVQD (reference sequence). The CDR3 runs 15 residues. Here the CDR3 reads CASSEAASPPNEQFF. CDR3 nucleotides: TGCGCCAGCAGTGAGGCGGCTAGCCCCCCCAATGAGCAGTTCTTC.

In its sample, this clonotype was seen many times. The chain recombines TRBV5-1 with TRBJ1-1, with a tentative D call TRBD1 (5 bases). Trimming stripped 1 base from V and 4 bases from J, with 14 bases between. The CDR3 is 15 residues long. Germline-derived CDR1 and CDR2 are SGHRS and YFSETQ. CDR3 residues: CASSLPGTGGTEAFF. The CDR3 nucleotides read TGCGCCAGCAGCTTGCCCGGGACTGGGGGCACTGAAGCTTTCTTT.

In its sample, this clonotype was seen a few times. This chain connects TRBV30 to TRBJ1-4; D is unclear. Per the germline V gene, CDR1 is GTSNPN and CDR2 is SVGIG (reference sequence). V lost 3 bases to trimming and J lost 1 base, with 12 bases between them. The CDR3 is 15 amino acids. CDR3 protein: CAWSPRQITNEKLFF. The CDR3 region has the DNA TGTGCCTGGAGCCCAAGGCAGATAACTAATGAAAAACTGTTTTTT.

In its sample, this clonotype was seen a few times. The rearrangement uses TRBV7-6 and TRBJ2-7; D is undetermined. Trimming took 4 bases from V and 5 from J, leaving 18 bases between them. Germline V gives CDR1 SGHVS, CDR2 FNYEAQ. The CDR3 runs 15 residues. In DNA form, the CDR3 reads TGTGCCAGCAGCTCCCCGGTCGGGCGTTACAACGAGCAGTACTTC. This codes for CASSSPVGRYNEQYF.

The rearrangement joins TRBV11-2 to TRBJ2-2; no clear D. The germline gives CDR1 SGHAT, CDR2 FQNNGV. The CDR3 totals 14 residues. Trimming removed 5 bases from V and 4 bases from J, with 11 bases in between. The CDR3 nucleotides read TGTGCCAGCAGCATTCCGCAGGCCACCGGGGAGCTGTTTTTT. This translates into CASSIPQATGELFF.

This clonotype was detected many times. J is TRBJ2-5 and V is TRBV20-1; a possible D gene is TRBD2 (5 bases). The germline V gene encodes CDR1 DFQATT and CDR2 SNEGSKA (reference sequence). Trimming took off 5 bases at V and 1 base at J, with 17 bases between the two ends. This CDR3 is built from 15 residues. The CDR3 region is CSAPLPSGIQETQYF. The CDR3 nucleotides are TGCAGTGCTCCTCTCCCAAGCGGAATCCAAGAGACCCAGTACTTC.

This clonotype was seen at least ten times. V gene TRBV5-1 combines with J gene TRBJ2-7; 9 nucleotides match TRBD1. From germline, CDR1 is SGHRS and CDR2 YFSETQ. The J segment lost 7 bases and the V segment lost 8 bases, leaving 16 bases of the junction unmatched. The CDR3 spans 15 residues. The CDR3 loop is CASSIPGQGGEEQYF. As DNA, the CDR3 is TGCGCCAGTTCCATACCGGGACAGGGTGGTGAAGAGCAGTACTTC. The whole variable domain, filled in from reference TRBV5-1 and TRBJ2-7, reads KAGVTQTPRYLIKTRGQQVTLSCSPISGHRSVSWYQQTPGQGLQFLFEYFSETQRNKGNFPGRFSGRQFSNSRSEMNVSTLELGDSALYLCASSIPGQGGEEQYFGPGTRLTVT.